These 13 T cell receptor beta chains share one sample of origin, sequenced in a study of OX40 agonist ivuxolimab in advanced cancers. Method: immunoSEQ multiplex PCR; TCRdb's copy keeps in-frame clones and lacks some. The table records tens of thousands of clones, 90% to 95% of them present only once. The source was CD4+ or CD8+ T cells sorted from blood, collected in a trial of the OX40 agonist ivuxolimab. The source of these receptors is an adult with an advanced solid tumor such as melanoma, head and neck, liver or kidney cancer.

This clone was detected only a few times. V is TRBV13 and J is TRBJ2-1; the D is unclear. Germline CDR1 reads PRHDT; CDR2 reads FYEKMQ (reference sequence). The CDR3 has 12 residues. V lost 1 base to trimming and J lost 7 bases, with 5 bases between them. The CDR3 DNA reads as TGTGCCAGCAGCTTAGTAGGAAATGAGCAGTTCTTC. Its translation is CASSLVGNEQFF. Filled out from reference TRBV13 and TRBJ2-1, the complete variable domain reads AAGVIQSPRHLIKEKRETATLKCYPIPRHDTVYWYQQGPGQDPQFLISFYEKMQSDKGSIPDRFSAQQFSDYHSELNMSSLELGDSALYFCASSLVGNEQFFGPGTRLTVL.

This clone occurred once. The chain has TRBV6-6 and TRBJ2-5; 9 positions agree with TRBD2. Germline V gene sequence: CDR1 MNHNY, CDR2 SVGAGI (reference sequence). CDR3 length: 15 amino acids. The J segment lost 1 base and the V segment lost 6 bases, leaving 6 bases of the junction unmatched. CDR3 region: CASSTGTSLQETQYF. The CDR3 DNA is TGTGCCAGCAGCACCGGGACTAGCCTCCAAGAGACCCAGTACTTC.

The rearrangement uses TRBV4-3 and TRBJ2-2; a weak D match, TRBD1 (5 bases). There are 16 residues in the CDR3. Germline CDR1 is LGHNA and CDR2 is YSLEER. The V and J ends lost 0 bases and 2 bases respectively, with 10 bases between them. The CDR3 is CASSQDQRGNTGELFF. DNA for the CDR3: TGCGCCAGCAGCCAAGATCAAAGGGGTAACACCGGGGAGCTGTTTTTT.

The chain combines TRBV19 with TRBJ1-1; no reliable D call. Trimming took off 0 bases at V and 6 bases at J, with 8 bases between the two ends. Germline V gives CDR1 LNHDA, CDR2 SQIVND (reference sequence). The CDR3 is made up of 13 amino acids. In DNA form, the CDR3 reads TGTGCCAGTAGTATAGAGGCGGGTTCTGAAGCTTTCTTT. The encoded protein is CASSIEAGSEAFF.

The chain links TRBV4-2 to TRBJ2-1, with 12 bases matching TRBD2. Germline CDR1 reads LGHNA; CDR2 reads YNFKEQ. J lost 9 bases, V lost 4 bases, and 10 bases had no gene match. The CDR3 runs to 16 residues. The CDR3 is CASSPLLAGGQSEQFF. Written as DNA, the CDR3 is TGTGCCAGCAGCCCCCTACTAGCGGGAGGCCAAAGTGAGCAGTTCTTC.

This chain links TRBV7-3 with TRBJ2-1; 11 nucleotides agree with TRBD2. Germline values: CDR1 SGHTA, CDR2 FQGTGA. The CDR3 runs 15 residues. The V segment lost 3 bases and the J segment 6 bases; nucleotides outside the gene matches: 4. In nucleotides, the CDR3 is TGTGCCAGCAGCTTGGGACTAGCGGCACTCAATGAGCAGTTCTTC. Translation gives CASSLGLAALNEQFF.

This sequence joins TRBV2 and TRBJ1-5, with TRBD1 matching over 7 bases. With V trimmed by 6 bases and J by 4 bases, 6 bases remained unmatched. The CDR3 totals 14 residues. CDR1 and CDR2 from the germline V gene are SNHLY and FYNNEI. DNA of the CDR3: TGTGCCAGCAGACCACAGGGGTGGAATCAGCCCCAGCATTTT. It yields the protein CASRPQGWNQPQHF.

This clone has more than one count but fewer than ten. The chain recombines TRBV11-3 with TRBJ1-1; D unclear. This CDR3 contains 12 residues. Looked up from germline, CDR1 is SGHNT and CDR2 is YENEEA. With 5 bases removed from V and 4 bases from J, the gap between germline ends came to 8 bases. This CDR3 reads CASSPGGTEAFF. The CDR3, as DNA: TGTGCCAGCAGCCCAGGAGGCACTGAAGCTTTCTTT.

The gene calls are TRBV27 and TRBJ1-2, with 7 positions matching TRBD1. Per germline, CDR1 MNHEY and CDR2 SMNVEV (reference sequence). The CDR3 is 15 amino acids. V lost 5 bases and J lost 3; bases outside the gene matches: 9. CDR3 region: CASSMTGISDYGYTF. CDR3 nucleotide sequence: TGTGCCAGCAGTATGACAGGGATTTCTGACTATGGCTACACCTTC.

The J gene is TRBJ2-3, the V gene TRBV5-6; D is tentatively TRBD1 or TRBD2 (5 bases each). Germline CDR1 is SGHDT and CDR2 is YYEEEE. This CDR3 is 17 amino acids long. The V end lost 6 bases, the J end lost 0 bases, and 20 bases lay between the germline ends. The CDR3 nucleotides are TGTGCCAGCAACCCCGGGACCTTCGTGAAGAGCACAGATACGCAGTATTTT. Amino acids: CASNPGTFVKSTDTQYF.

The chain combines TRBV29-1 with TRBJ2-1; possibly TRBD1 for D (6 bases). The CDR3 spans 12 residues. Trimming shortened V by 5 bases and J by 7 bases, and 12 bases separated the two germline ends. Germline assignment: CDR1 SQVTM and CDR2 ANQGSEA. CDR3 sequence: CSVLGARNEQFF. The CDR3 region has the DNA TGCAGCGTTTTGGGGGCGAGAAATGAGCAGTTCTTC.

In regard to this clone: Other nucleotide sequences from this sample produce the same CDR3. The chain uses TRBV27 and TRBJ2-7; either TRBD1 or TRBD2 may fit D (5 bases each). Per the germline V gene, CDR1 is MNHEY and CDR2 is SMNVEV (reference sequence). V was trimmed by 3 bases and J by 3 bases, leaving 6 bases between them. The CDR3 covers 12 residues. The CDR3 spells CASSFGGYEQYF. The CDR3 nucleotides read TGTGCCAGCAGTTTTGGGGGCTACGAGCAGTACTTC.

The genes are TRBV11-2 and TRBJ2-5, with no clear D. Germline CDR1 and CDR2: SGHAT and FQNNGV. V lost 1 base and J lost 1, with 7 bases in between. The CDR3 sequence is 14 residues long. The CDR3: CASSLVGRQETQYF. CDR3 in DNA: TGTGCCAGCAGCTTAGTGGGCCGCCAAGAGACCCAGTACTTC.